This TCR beta chain derives from a study of T cell responses to AZD1222 COVID-19 vaccine. The study's findings and limits: Baseline seropositivity occurred in only a handful of AZD1222 recipients.

Profiling relied on immunoSEQ multiplex PCR, and the TCRdb table lists in-frame clones only, not all of them. Of 200,000 or so clones listed, around 93% are singletons. The ends were cut back, 6 bases at V and 5 bases at J, with 7 bases in the middle. CDR1 is SNHLY and CDR2 is FYNNEI in the germline V gene. The length of the CDR3 is 11 residues. As concerns this clone: Its cognate antigen is unknown.

Source: peripheral blood, taken on day 0 of AZD1222 vaccination. The rearrangement uses TRBV2 and TRBJ2-5; D remains ambiguous. The sequence derives from an adult in good health. CDR3 nucleotides: TGTGCCAGCAGCATTTGGGAGACCCAGTACTTC. This codes for CASSIWETQYF. The full variable domain, rest sourced from reference TRBV2 and TRBJ2-5, is EPEVTQTPSHQVTQMGQEVILRCVPISNHLYFYWYRQILGQKVEFLVSFYNNEISEKSEIFDDQFSVERPDGSNFTLKIRSTKLEDSAMYFCASSIWETQYFGPGTRLLVL.